The entry below gives a single TCR beta chain sequence along with its context. The CDR3 is 13 residues long. V trimming: 7 bases; J trimming: 1 base; junction bases outside the gene matches: 5. The germline CDR1 and CDR2 sequences are SQVTM and ANQGSEA. This sample was included in a study of T cell changes during pregnancy in multiple sclerosis. Libraries were prepared by immunoSEQ multiplex PCR; TCRdb keeps only in-frame clonotypes and omits some of them. The table lists over 50,000 clones, around 85% of them singletons. This TCR was sampled from a female donor with multiple sclerosis, enrolled in a pregnancy study. This material consisted of CD4+ T cells from peripheral blood mononuclear cells, taken in the third trimester of pregnancy. The V gene is TRBV29-1, the J gene TRBJ1-1; 8 positions agree with TRBD1. CDR3 in amino acids: CSEDRGRNTEAFF. The DNA of the CDR3 is TGCAGCGAAGACAGGGGAAGGAACACTGAAGCTTTCTTT.